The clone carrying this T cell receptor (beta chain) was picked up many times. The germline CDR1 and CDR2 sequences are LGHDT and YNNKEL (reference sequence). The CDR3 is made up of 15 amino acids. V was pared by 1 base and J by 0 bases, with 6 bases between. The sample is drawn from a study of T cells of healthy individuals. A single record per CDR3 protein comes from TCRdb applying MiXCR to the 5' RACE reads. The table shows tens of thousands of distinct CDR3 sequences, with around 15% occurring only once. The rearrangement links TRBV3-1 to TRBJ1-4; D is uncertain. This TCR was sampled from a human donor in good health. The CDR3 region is CASSQVGATNEKLFF. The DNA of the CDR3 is TGTGCCAGCAGCCAAGTAGGAGCAACTAATGAAAAACTGTTTTTT.